This record looks at one T cell receptor (beta chain) sequence and its context. No antigen is known for it. The PCR was carried out with 60 Vbeta primers and 13 Jbeta primers. Repertoires were generated with immunoSEQ multiplex PCR, while TCRdb's copy carries only in-frame clones and drops some. Here the sample table reports about 120,000 clones. The V gene lost 4 bases and the J gene lost 2 bases, with 16 bases spanning the gap. The CDR3 has 16 amino acids. In germline, CDR1 is SGHKS, CDR2 YYEKEE (reference sequence). The sample comes from a study of cytomegalovirus exposure and HLA in healthy donors. The study's findings and limits: A later examination showed that TCR association rates differed by HLA locus, with DRB1 most and HLA-C fewest. Researchers reported in a later analysis that common viral pathogens appeared linked to several top clusters. Sequencing depth across donors, presence/absence analyses assumed, was roughly uniform. Analysis performed later found roughly 17,000 TCR beta sequences associated with HLA alleles at 0.05 false discovery rate.

This receptor was obtained from a man aged 35-49 years in good health and CMV-seropositive. The specimen sequenced was PBMCs. The rearrangement joins TRBV5-5 to TRBJ1-5; maybe TRBD1 (6 bases). CDR3 sequence (DNA): TGTGCCAGCAGCCCCGGGAGGGGGGTAGGCAATCAGCCCCAGCATTTT. Translated, it gives CASSPGRGVGNQPQHF. Full variable domain (missing parts from reference TRBV5-5 and TRBJ1-5): DAGVTQSPTHLIKTRGQQVTLRCSPISGHKSVSWYQQVLGQGPQFIFQYYEKEERGRGNFPDRFSARQFPNYSSELNVNALLLGDSALYLCASSPGRGVGNQPQHFGDGTRLSIL.